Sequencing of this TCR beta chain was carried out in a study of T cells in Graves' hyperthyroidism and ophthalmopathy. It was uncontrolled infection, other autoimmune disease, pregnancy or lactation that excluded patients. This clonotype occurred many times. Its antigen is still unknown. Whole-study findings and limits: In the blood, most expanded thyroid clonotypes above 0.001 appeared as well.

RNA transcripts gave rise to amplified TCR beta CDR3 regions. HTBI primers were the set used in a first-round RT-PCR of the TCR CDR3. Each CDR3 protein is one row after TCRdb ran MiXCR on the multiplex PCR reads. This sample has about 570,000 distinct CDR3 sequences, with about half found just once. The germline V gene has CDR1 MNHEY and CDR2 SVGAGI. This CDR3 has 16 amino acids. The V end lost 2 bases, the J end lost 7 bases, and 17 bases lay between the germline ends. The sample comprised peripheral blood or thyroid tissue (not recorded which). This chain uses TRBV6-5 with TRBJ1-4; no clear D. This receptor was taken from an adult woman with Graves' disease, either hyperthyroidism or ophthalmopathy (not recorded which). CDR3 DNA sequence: TGTGCCAGCAGTTACCGAGGGAGCCTAAGCGGTGAAAAACTGTTTTTT. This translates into CASSYRGSLSGEKLFF.